These 30 T cell receptor beta chains were sequenced from one sample in a study of OX40 agonist ivuxolimab in advanced cancers. Here immunoSEQ multiplex PCR was the method, and the copy in TCRdb shows in-frame clones only, minus some. Among around 20,000 clones listed, 80% to 95% were seen once. Specimen: CD4+ or CD8+ T cells sorted from blood, collected in a trial of the OX40 agonist ivuxolimab. These receptors were taken from an adult with an advanced solid tumor such as melanoma, head and neck, liver or kidney cancer.

The V and J genes are TRBV4-1 and TRBJ2-5, with a possible D match to TRBD2 (5 bases). The CDR3 spans 13 residues. The germline gives CDR1 MGHRA, CDR2 YSYEKL. Between the trimmed V and J ends, which lost 4 bases and 5 bases, there was a span of 11 bases. This CDR3 is CASSRGPSETQYF. The CDR3, as DNA: TGCGCCAGCAGCCGCGGGCCCTCGGAGACCCAGTACTTC.

The chain is built from TRBV11-2 and TRBJ2-5; D may be TRBD1 or TRBD2 (6 bases each). This CDR3 has 13 residues. Germline values: CDR1 SGHAT, CDR2 FQNNGV. Between the trimmed V and J ends, which lost 1 base and 11 bases, there was a span of 14 bases. The CDR3 coding sequence is TGTGCCAGCAGCTTAGGGAGGGGGTATAGGCAGTACTTC. As protein: CASSLGRGYRQYF.

This chain links TRBV9 with TRBJ2-7, with D tentatively TRBD2 (6 bases). V was trimmed by 0 bases and J by 2 bases, leaving 18 bases between them. CDR1 and CDR2 (germline): SGDLS, YYNGEE. CDR3 length equals 17 residues. CDR3 amino acids: CASSVGGRRDSAYEQYF. DNA of the CDR3: TGTGCCAGCAGCGTAGGAGGGCGGCGGGACTCAGCCTACGAGCAGTACTTC.

The rearrangement links TRBV7-8 to TRBJ2-7; unclear D gene. This CDR3 has 13 amino acids. Trimming left V 10 bases short and J 1 base short, with 14 bases between. From germline, CDR1 is SGHVS and CDR2 FQNEAQ. CDR3 region: CATTSGQSYEQYF. DNA for the CDR3: TGTGCCACCACTTCAGGTCAGTCCTACGAGCAGTACTTC.

This rearrangement joins TRBV21-1 to TRBJ1-3. TRBV21-1 is termed a pseudogene. The CDR3 spans 18 residues. The CDR3 nucleotides are TGTGCCAGCAGCAAAGAATTGGCCCGCTCCTACTCTGGAAACACCATATATTTT. The encoded protein is CASSKELARSYSGNTIYF.

V and J are TRBV11-3 and TRBJ2-3; no reliable D call. Germline values: CDR1 SGHNT, CDR2 YENEEA. The ends were cut back, 2 bases at V and 1 base at J, with 16 bases in the middle. The length of the CDR3 is 17 residues. The DNA for the CDR3 is TGTGCCAGCAGCTTAACCCCCCGAGTCACGGGCACAGATACGCAGTATTTT. As protein: CASSLTPRVTGTDTQYF.

This chain uses TRBV29-1 with TRBJ1-1, with D perhaps TRBD1 (5 bases). The V gene's germline CDR1 is SQVTM and CDR2 ANQGSEA. CDR3 length equals 14 residues. V was clipped by 6 bases and J by 3 bases, with 17 bases between them. CDR3 bases: TGCAGCGTAACACAGGCGTCCCCTTACACTGAAGCTTTCTTT. Its translation: CSVTQASPYTEAFF. Full variable domain (missing parts from reference TRBV29-1 and TRBJ1-1): SAVISQKPSRDICQRGTSLTIQCQVDSQVTMMFWYRQQPGQSLTLIATANQGSEATYESGFVIDKFPISRPNLTFSTLTVSNMSPEDSSIYLCSVTQASPYTEAFFGQGTRLTVV.

On this clone: The sample contains more than one DNA sequence encoding this CDR3. V gene TRBV27 combines with J gene TRBJ2-1; the D is unclear. CDR3 size: 11 residues. The germline CDR1 and CDR2 sequences are MNHEY and SMNVEV (reference sequence). Deletions cut 6 bases from V and 4 bases from J, with 4 bases between. CDR3 coding DNA: TGTGCCAGCAGCTATTACAATGAGCAGTTCTTC. Translating gives CASSYYNEQFF.

The rearrangement joins TRBV28 to TRBJ2-1; D remains ambiguous. The V gene's germline CDR1 is MDHEN and CDR2 SYDVKM. Trimming pared 5 bases from V and 4 bases from J, leaving 12 bases between. The CDR3 spans 14 residues. CDR3 sequence (DNA): TGTGCCAGCAGTGGCCGTACGGCATACAATGAGCAGTTCTTC. It specifies CASSGRTAYNEQFF.

The chain is built from TRBV29-1 and TRBJ2-1; possible D gene TRBD2, 6 bases. CDR1 is SQVTM and CDR2 is ANQGSEA in the germline V gene. CDR3 length equals 16 residues. Trimming left V 4 bases short and J 4 bases short, with 20 bases between. The CDR3, as DNA: TGCAGCGTTGGGCAGGGTCTATTGGCGGGGTACAATGAGCAGTTCTTC. This codes for CSVGQGLLAGYNEQFF.

This clone has just one count. This chain uses TRBV7-3 with TRBJ2-1; 10 nucleotides line up with TRBD2. The length of the CDR3 is 15 residues. V shed 5 bases, J shed 1 base, and the junction held 2 bases outside the gene matches. From germline, CDR1 is SGHTA and CDR2 FQGTGA. The CDR3 spells CASSLGLASYNEQFF. The CDR3 DNA reads TGTGCCAGCAGCCTGGGACTAGCGTCCTACAATGAGCAGTTCTTC.

The sample holds one count of this clone. The chain couples TRBV2 to TRBJ2-1; the match to TRBD2 covers 11 bases. CDR1 and CDR2 from the germline V gene are SNHLY and FYNNEI. V gave up 4 bases and J gave up 3 bases; unmatched junction bases: 2. The CDR3 runs to 15 residues. The CDR3 sequence: CASSGLAGFYNEQFF. Written as DNA, the CDR3 is TGTGCCAGCAGTGGACTAGCGGGATTCTACAATGAGCAGTTCTTC.

The gene calls are TRBV2 and TRBJ2-7, with TRBD2 identical over 7 bases. J was trimmed by 5 bases and V by 1 base; bases with no gene match: 8. The CDR3 spans 15 residues. Germline lookup yields CDR1 SNHLY and CDR2 FYNNEI. The CDR3 DNA follows: TGTGCCAGCAGTGAAGTTTGGGCGGGAGAGGACGAGCAGTACTTC. Its translation is CASSEVWAGEDEQYF.

The gene calls are TRBV28 and TRBJ2-4; the D gene is possibly TRBD2 (6 bases). The V end lost 4 bases, the J end lost 11 bases, and 15 bases lay between the germline ends. The CDR3 is 13 amino acids. Germline-derived CDR1 and CDR2 are MDHEN and SYDVKM. Written as DNA, the CDR3 is TGTGCCAGCAGTTCGGGACTCCCGGCCGTTCAGTACTTC. Amino acids: CASSSGLPAVQYF.

This chain joins TRBV19 and TRBJ2-5; 10 bases line up with TRBD2. Near its end, the DNA agrees better with TRBJ2-7, so the J call may be wrong. This CDR3 contains 15 residues. The germline V gene has CDR1 LNHDA and CDR2 SQIVND (reference sequence). This CDR3 is CASSTGAGGPIEQYF. CDR3 sequence (DNA): TGTGCCAGTAGTACAGGAGCGGGAGGGCCTATCGAGCAGTACTTC.

This clone occurred once. J is TRBJ2-2 and V is TRBV7-6; D gene ambiguous. CDR3 size: 15 residues. CDR1 and CDR2 (germline): SGHVS, FNYEAQ. Between the trimmed V and J ends, which lost 2 bases and 2 bases, there was a span of 9 bases. The CDR3 sequence is CASSLFALNTGELFF. In DNA form, the CDR3 reads TGTGCCAGCAGCTTATTTGCCTTAAACACCGGGGAGCTGTTTTTT.

V gene TRBV4-1 combines with J gene TRBJ2-1; tentative D call: TRBD1 (6 bases). The CDR3 extends over 15 amino acids. V lost 1 base to trimming and J lost 5 bases, with 12 bases between them. Germline V gene data show CDR1 as MGHRA and CDR2 as YSYEKL. The CDR3 bases are TGCGCCAGCAGCCAAGCGGGCAGGGGCCACAATGAGCAGTTCTTC. Its protein product is CASSQAGRGHNEQFF.

The rearrangement uses TRBV5-6 and TRBJ2-1, with D tentatively TRBD2 (6 bases). The CDR3 spans 16 residues. Trimming left V 0 bases short and J 3 bases short, with 13 bases between. Germline V gene data show CDR1 as SGHDT and CDR2 as YYEEEE. This CDR3 is CASSLVQRTNYNEQFF. The DNA of the CDR3 is TGTGCCAGCAGCTTGGTACAGCGGACTAACTACAATGAGCAGTTCTTC.

The rearrangement joins TRBV2 to TRBJ2-3, with D possibly TRBD2 on 5 matching bases. The CDR3 runs 14 residues. From germline, CDR1 is SNHLY and CDR2 FYNNEI. Trimming pared 8 bases from V and 2 bases from J, leaving 14 bases between. CDR3 amino acids: CASFVAKYTDTQYF. CDR3 bases: TGTGCCAGCTTCGTAGCGAAATACACAGATACGCAGTATTTT.

V and J are TRBV27 and TRBJ2-6; unclear D gene. CDR3 length: 17 amino acids. Trimming shortened V by 3 bases and J by 0 bases, and 12 bases separated the two germline ends. Looked up from germline, CDR1 is MNHEY and CDR2 is SMNVEV (reference sequence). In DNA form, the CDR3 reads TGTGCCAGCAGTTTTCCGGCCTCCGCCTCTGGGGCCAACGTCCTGACTTTC. This translates into CASSFPASASGANVLTF.

V usage is TRBV4-2 and J usage is TRBJ2-7; 10 bases match TRBD1. The CDR3 has 15 amino acids. The J segment lost 4 bases and the V segment lost 1 base, leaving 4 bases of the junction unmatched. Germline V gene data show CDR1 as LGHNA and CDR2 as YNFKEQ. In DNA, the CDR3 is TGTGCCAGCAGCCAAGGGGGACAGGGGACGTACGAGCAGTACTTC. It specifies CASSQGGQGTYEQYF.

The CDR3 spells CASSLLGMAGNTEAFF. CDR3 coding DNA: TGTGCCAGCAGTTTATTGGGCATGGCAGGCAACACTGAAGCTTTCTTT. V is TRBV28 and J is TRBJ1-1; D not certain. V was clipped by 1 base and J by 2 bases, with 14 bases between them. The CDR3 runs 16 residues. Germline CDR1 is MDHEN and CDR2 is SYDVKM.

The chain is built from TRBV11-2 and TRBJ2-7; the D gene is possibly TRBD2 (5 bases). CDR1 SGHAT and CDR2 FQNNGV come from the germline V gene. The CDR3 runs 13 residues. V was trimmed by 1 base and J by 6 bases, leaving 10 bases between them. The CDR3 sequence is CASSLAGSAEQYF. The CDR3 DNA reads TGTGCCAGCAGCTTAGCGGGATCTGCCGAGCAGTACTTC. Based on the CDR3 plus reference TRBV11-2 and TRBJ2-7, the full variable domain is EAGVAQSPRYKIIEKRQSVAFWCNPISGHATLYWYQQILGQGPKLLIQFQNNGVVDDSQLPKDRFSAERLKGVDSTLKIQPAKLEDSAVYLCASSLAGSAEQYFGPGTRLTVT.

V is TRBV20-1 and J is TRBJ2-3, with D possibly being TRBD2 (6 bases). Deletions cut 8 bases from V and 6 bases from J, with 12 bases between. CDR3 length: 11 amino acids. Looked up from germline, CDR1 is DFQATT and CDR2 is SNEGSKA (reference sequence). The CDR3 loop reads CSTMGRDTQYF. The CDR3 nucleotides are TGCAGTACTATGGGGAGGGATACGCAGTATTTT.

The gene calls are TRBV4-3 and TRBJ2-5; D might be TRBD1 (5 bases). This CDR3 has 15 amino acids. Germline assignment: CDR1 LGHNA and CDR2 YSLEER. V lost 1 base and J 4 bases, leaving 13 bases between the germline ends. CDR3 amino acids: CASSQGIGVGETQYF. The CDR3 DNA sequence: TGCGCCAGCAGCCAAGGGATAGGGGTGGGAGAGACCCAGTACTTC.

The chain is built from TRBV28 and TRBJ2-3; 8 bases agree with TRBD2. This CDR3 is 13 amino acids long. V lost 6 bases and J lost 3; bases outside the gene matches: 2. Germline-derived CDR1 and CDR2 are MDHEN and SYDVKM. The CDR3 nucleotides read TGTGCCAGCAGCCCGGGGGGGACAGATACGCAGTATTTT. Protein: CASSPGGTDTQYF.

The chain combines TRBV27 with TRBJ2-7; TRBD2 agrees at 10 bases. This CDR3 contains 14 residues. The J segment lost 3 bases and the V segment lost 6 bases, leaving 5 bases of the junction unmatched. Per the germline V gene, CDR1 is MNHEY and CDR2 is SMNVEV (reference sequence). The CDR3 DNA reads as TGTGCCAGCAGCCCAGCGGGAGGGAACTACGAGCAGTACTTC. This translates into CASSPAGGNYEQYF.

This sequence joins TRBV7-3 and TRBJ2-7; 14 bases line up with TRBD2. The CDR3 is made up of 19 amino acids. The V segment lost 2 bases and the J segment 3 bases; nucleotides outside the gene matches: 12. Germline CDR1 is SGHTA and CDR2 is FQGTGA. The CDR3 loop is CASSLGPGLAGETGYEQYF. The DNA for the CDR3 is TGTGCCAGCAGCTTAGGCCCGGGACTAGCGGGAGAAACTGGCTACGAGCAGTACTTC.

A single count supports this clone. J is TRBJ2-5 and V is TRBV9; TRBD1 might be the D (6 bases). Germline loops: CDR1 SGDLS, CDR2 YYNGEE. The CDR3 is made up of 13 amino acids. The V and J ends lost 0 bases and 5 bases respectively, with 8 bases between them. The CDR3 sequence: CASSVDRGETQYF. The CDR3 region has the DNA TGTGCCAGCAGCGTAGATAGGGGGGAGACCCAGTACTTC.

The rearrangement links TRBV5-4 to TRBJ2-7, with TRBD2 matching 10 bases. CDR3 length equals 15 residues. V gave up 4 bases and J gave up 2 bases; unmatched junction bases: 6. The germline gives CDR1 SGHNT, CDR2 YYREEE (reference sequence). CDR3 sequence reads: CASSAGLALTYEQYF. In DNA, the CDR3 is TGTGCCAGCAGCGCGGGACTAGCGCTTACCTACGAGCAGTACTTC.